The clone carrying this T cell receptor (beta chain) was found once. This entry belongs to a study of control samples from healthy donors and cancer patients. Using immunoSEQ multiplex PCR, the repertoire was profiled, and TCRdb retains in-frame clones only, with some absent. The table shows roughly 70,000 clones, with 84% occurring only once. Material: blood. The origin of this receptor is a man aged 45 to 65 in good health.

CDR3 nucleotides: TGTGCCAGCAGCAAAGACGGGGGGGCCTGGGAGACCCAGTACTTC. It codes for CASSKDGGAWETQYF. V is TRBV7-3 and J is TRBJ2-5; 8 bases map to TRBD2. The length of the CDR3 is 15 residues. V was pared by 5 bases and J by 5 bases, with 10 bases of the junction left unmatched. Germline V gene lookup returns CDR1 SGHTA and CDR2 FQGTGA.